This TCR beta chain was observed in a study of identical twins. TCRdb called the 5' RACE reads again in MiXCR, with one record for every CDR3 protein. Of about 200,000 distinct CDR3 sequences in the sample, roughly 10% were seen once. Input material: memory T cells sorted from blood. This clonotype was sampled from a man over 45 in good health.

The CDR3 spells CASSEAPSGMGKNIQYF. The CDR3 DNA reads as TGTGCCAGCAGTGAAGCGCCTAGCGGGATGGGCAAAAACATTCAGTACTTC. This sequence joins TRBV2 and TRBJ2-4, with TRBD2 matching over 9 bases. The germline gives CDR1 SNHLY, CDR2 FYNNEI. The CDR3 is 17 residues long. V was pared by 0 bases and J by 3 bases, with 6 bases of the junction left unmatched.